In this sample, the clone carrying this T cell receptor (beta chain) turned up many times. These data belong to a study of human T cells and chemical hapten exposure. TCRdb called the RACE reads again in MiXCR, with one record for every CDR3 protein. Among about 84,000 distinct CDR3 sequences listed, roughly 10% were seen once. CDR3 length equals 16 residues. Germline values: CDR1 SGHTA, CDR2 FQGNSA. Trimming stripped 3 bases from V and 2 bases from J, with 11 bases between. Noted time point: patch test 2, 6 weeks after DPC sensitization. The sample's treatment: therapeutic diphenylcyclopropenone sensitization with weekly scalp DPC.

The chain is built from TRBV7-2 and TRBJ2-6; no definite D call. This clonotype was obtained from a woman aged 25 to 39 with alopecia areata. Some clones in this sample may be carry-over from other donors' samples. This specimen consisted of whole blood, obtained in connection with sensitization to the hapten diphenylcyclopropenone (DPC). The CDR3 sequence is CASSLYRGTGANVLTF. The CDR3, as DNA: TGTGCCAGCAGCTTGTACCGCGGCACTGGGGCCAACGTCCTGACTTTC. The full variable domain, with the rest looked up from reference TRBV7-2 and TRBJ2-6, is GAGVSQSPSNKVTEKGKDVELRCDPISGHTALYWYRQSLGQGLEFLIYFQGNSAPDKSGLPSDRFSAERTGGSVSTLTIQRTQQEDSAVYLCASSLYRGTGANVLTFGAGSRLTVL.